This T cell receptor (beta chain) emerged from a study of immune heterogeneity within non-small cell lung tumors. The template for each sample was around 540 ng of genomic DNA, which had been extracted from bulk tumor tissue. Surgery yielded several widely spaced biopsies per primary tumor. Curative surgery was performed on patients who had untreated, newly diagnosed non-small cell lung cancer. Donor patients had newly diagnosed non-small cell lung cancer and were having surgery with curative intent. TCR beta CDR3 amplification used multiplex PCR with 32 V and 13 J primers. MiXCR was run by TCRdb on the multiplex PCR reads, yielding one entry per CDR3 protein. The data contain thousands of distinct CDR3 sequences, approximately 24% of them singletons. The CDR3 is made up of 13 amino acids. Points on this clonotype: A much larger clone differs by one base, so this may be a read error.

The chain employs TRBV12-3 or TRBV12-4 and TRBJ1-3, with D unresolved. This receptor was taken from a woman aged 55-70 years with non-small cell lung cancer. The sequenced sample was lung tumor tissue. The CDR3 loop reads CASSLAVGSTVYF. The CDR3 DNA reads as TGTGCCAGCAGTTTAGCGGTGGGGTCCACCGTATATTTT.